The text below deals with one TCR beta chain. The source of the sample is a study of blood T cell repertoires in COVID-19. Turning to the study itself: The United States, Italy and Spain provided the acute and convalescent COVID-19 samples.

The germline gives CDR1 SGHTA, CDR2 FQGNSA. The CDR3 runs to 16 residues. Trimming removed 4 bases at V and 0 bases at J, with 14 bases between. The method was immunoSEQ multiplex PCR; TCRdb's version includes in-frame clones alone and lacks a portion of them. The profile shows under 300,000 clones, just over 90% of them singletons. Participant ages covered about 18 to 89 years across about 22 US areas. Participant-reported clinical history was the basis for cohort assignment. V gene TRBV7-2 combines with J gene TRBJ2-3; D gene ambiguous. Sequenced input: PBMCs or T cells enriched from blood (not recorded which). The source of this sequence is a young woman who had recovered from COVID-19. CDR3 coding DNA: TGTGCCAGCAGCTCGGGTCTGCATGCCAGCACAGATACGCAGTATTTT. This gives the protein CASSSGLHASTDTQYF. Supplemented by reference TRBV7-2 and TRBJ2-3, the full variable domain reads GAGVSQSPSNKVTEKGKDVELRCDPISGHTALYWYRQSLGQGLEFLIYFQGNSAPDKSGLPSDRFSAERTGGSVSTLTIQRTQQEDSAVYLCASSSGLHASTDTQYFGPGTRLTVL.